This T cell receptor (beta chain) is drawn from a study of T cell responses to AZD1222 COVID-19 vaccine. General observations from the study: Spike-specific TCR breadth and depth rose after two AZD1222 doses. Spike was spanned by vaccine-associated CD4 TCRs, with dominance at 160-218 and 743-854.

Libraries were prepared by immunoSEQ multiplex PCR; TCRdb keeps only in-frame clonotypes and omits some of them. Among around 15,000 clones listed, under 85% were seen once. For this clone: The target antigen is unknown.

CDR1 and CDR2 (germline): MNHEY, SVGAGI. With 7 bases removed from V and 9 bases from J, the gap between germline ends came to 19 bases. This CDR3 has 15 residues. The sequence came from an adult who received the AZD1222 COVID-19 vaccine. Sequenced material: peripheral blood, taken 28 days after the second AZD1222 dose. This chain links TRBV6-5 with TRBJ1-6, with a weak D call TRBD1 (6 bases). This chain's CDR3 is CASTHHGNRASPLHF. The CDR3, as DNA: TGTGCCAGCACCCATCATGGGAACAGGGCTTCACCCCTCCACTTT.